This TCR beta chain appears in the sequencing data of a study of radiation and T cells in renal cell carcinoma. On the study more broadly: Nephrectomy followed 15 Gy stereotactic body radiation by 4 weeks.

The CDR3 is made up of 16 amino acids. Losses at the gene ends were 1 base for V and 6 bases for J; bases not matched to a gene: 6. From germline, CDR1 is SEHNR and CDR2 FQNEAQ (reference sequence). Produced via immunoSEQ multiplex PCR; TCRdb's table is partial and in-frame only. The sample lists 110,000 to 150,000 clones, over 75% seen once, with around 12% in the top ten. Indicated time point: baseline pretreatment blood. Treatment: 15 Gy SBRT to primary tumor, nephrectomy 4 weeks later. Blood was sampled at baseline, 2 weeks and 4 weeks after SBRT. V and J are TRBV7-9 and TRBJ2-1, with 10 bases that match TRBD1. Sequencing was performed on blood, taken from a patient whose treatment included radiotherapy and nephrectomy. This TCR derives from a woman in her forties or fifties with renal cell carcinoma. The CDR3 loop reads CASSLVTGGGFNEQFF. CDR3 nucleotides: TGTGCCAGCAGCTTAGTGACAGGGGGCGGATTCAATGAGCAGTTCTTC.